This T cell receptor (beta chain) was found in a study of CD8+ T cells in alopecia areata. Across the study: For 6 to 18 months, tofacitinib was taken, and 6 months off drug followed.

The CDR3 has 14 amino acids. The ends were cut back, 5 bases at V and 4 bases at J, with 12 bases in the middle. The germline V gene encodes CDR1 MNHEY and CDR2 SVGAGI. Whole-study findings and limits: Mice showed clearer TCR sharing than patients did, a gap that was possibly HLA-related. Resident alphabeta T cells of normal skin are also sequenced in scalp samples.

RNA extraction and reverse transcription yielded cDNA as sequencing template. The protocol was immunoSEQ multiplex PCR, while the TCRdb copy is restricted to in-frame clones and leaves out a portion. The sample shows about 250,000 clones, roughly 63% of them seen only once. The treatment was: oral pan-JAK inhibitor, 5-10 mg twice daily. In this sample, this clone turned up a few times. Its antigen is not known. Sequenced material: CD4+ T cells sorted from blood, taken around week 53, from a patient treated with tofacitinib. This sequence joins TRBV6-5 and TRBJ1-5, with D maybe TRBD1 (5 bases). The receptor was derived from a human donor with alopecia areata. CDR3 region: CASSPWGDNQPQHF. CDR3 in DNA: TGTGCCAGCAGTCCTTGGGGGGATAATCAGCCCCAGCATTTT.